The 32 T cell receptor beta chains listed next were all sequenced from one sample in a study of read filtering for tumor transcriptome and immune sequencing. This library used approximately 0.4 ug RNA and molecular barcoded adaptors spanning alpha/delta and beta/gamma chains. TCRdb ran MiXCR on the reads and lists one entry per CDR3 protein. The sample includes around 140,000 distinct CDR3 sequences, approximately 13% of them seen just once. Sequenced input: a population of CD138-negative cells sorted from bone marrow. The receptors derive from a donor aged 40 or over with multiple myeloma.

In its sample, this clonotype was seen many times. The CDR3 is CATSRDAENDGVSEKLFF. CDR3 in DNA: TGTGCCACCAGCAGAGATGCGGAAAACGATGGGGTATCGGAAAAACTGTTTTTT. This rearrangement joins TRBV15 to TRBJ1-4, with D unclear. The V gene lost 0 bases and the J gene lost 8 bases, with 22 bases spanning the gap. Germline V lookup: CDR1 LNHNV, CDR2 YYDKDF (reference sequence). This CDR3 spans 18 amino acids.

The chain combines TRBV5-1 with TRBJ2-5; D unresolved. CDR3 length: 15 residues. Germline lookup yields CDR1 SGHRS and CDR2 YFSETQ. V was shortened by 0 bases and J by 2 bases, with 11 bases between the two germline ends. CDR3 loop: CASSLGVGIQETQYF. CDR3 in DNA: TGCGCCAGCAGCTTGGGTGTGGGGATACAAGAGACCCAGTACTTC.

This clonotype was picked up many times. The DNA of the CDR3 is TGCGCCAGCAGCTTGACCGGGACAGGGCGGAACACTGAAGCTTTCTTT. This translates into CASSLTGTGRNTEAFF. V usage is TRBV5-1 and J usage is TRBJ1-1; 9 bases line up with TRBD1. From germline, CDR1 is SGHRS and CDR2 YFSETQ. V was clipped by 1 base and J by 1 base; unmatched bases: 5. The CDR3 runs 16 residues.

The gene calls are TRBV14 and TRBJ2-3; possible D gene TRBD1, 6 bases. From germline, CDR1 is SGHDN and CDR2 FVKESK. The CDR3 contains 16 residues. Trimming removed 0 bases from V and 4 bases from J, with 14 bases in between. This CDR3 is CASSQDYGGSADTQYF. The CDR3 DNA follows: TGTGCCAGCAGCCAAGATTATGGGGGCTCCGCAGATACGCAGTATTTT.

This chain connects TRBV18 to TRBJ1-5; 12 bases align to TRBD1. From germline, CDR1 is KGHSH and CDR2 LQKENI. After removal of 4 bases from V and 7 bases from J, the junction contained 11 bases not matched to a gene. The CDR3 consists of 17 residues. CDR3 amino acids: CASSRQGQGAGEQPQHF. The CDR3 nucleotides read TGTGCCAGCTCACGACAGGGACAGGGGGCTGGGGAACAGCCCCAGCATTTT.

In regard to this clonotype: This may be a read error, as it is one base from a much larger clone. The chain combines TRBV30 with TRBJ1-1; no clear D. Trimming removed 3 bases from V and 1 base from J, with 6 bases in between. The CDR3 is made up of 12 amino acids. CDR1 is GTSNPN and CDR2 is SVGIG in the germline V gene (reference sequence). CDR3 in DNA: TGTGCCTGGAGGATGGGGAACACTGAAGCTTTCTTT. It translates to CAWRMGNTEAFF.

This clonotype was counted many times. The chain carries TRBV7-9 and TRBJ2-3; D gene unclear. V lost 6 bases and J lost 13, with 11 bases in between. Germline lookup yields CDR1 SEHNR and CDR2 FQNEAQ (reference sequence). This CDR3 region has 10 residues. CDR3: CASSSIEEYF. For the CDR3, the DNA is TGTGCCAGCAGTTCTATTGAAGAGTATTTT. The full variable domain, in which reference TRBV7-9 and TRBJ2-3 provide the parts outside the CDR3, is DTGVSQNPRHKITKRGQNVTFRCDPISEHNRLYWYRQTLGQGPEFLTYFQNEAQLEKSRLLSDRFSAERPKGSFSTLEIQRTEQGDSAMYLCASSSIEEYFGPGTRLTVL.

This clonotype was picked up many times. The chain has TRBV5-1 and TRBJ2-6; TRBD2 matches 12 bases. The germline V gene encodes CDR1 SGHRS and CDR2 YFSETQ. The CDR3 has 19 residues. V dropped 2 bases and J dropped 4; count of bases not matched to a gene: 10. CDR3: CASSFLLLAGGRGANVLTF. Here the CDR3 DNA reads TGCGCCAGCAGCTTTTTGTTACTAGCGGGAGGTAGGGGGGCCAACGTCCTGACTTTC.

This clonotype came up many times. This chain connects TRBV4-1 to TRBJ2-1; TRBD1 might be the D (6 bases). The CDR3 extends over 17 amino acids. The germline V gene has CDR1 MGHRA and CDR2 YSYEKL. Trimming removed 0 bases from V and 2 bases from J, with 14 bases in between. This chain's CDR3 is CASSQDDRRTAYNEQFF. CDR3 nucleotide sequence: TGCGCCAGCAGCCAAGATGACAGGCGAACCGCCTACAATGAGCAGTTCTTC.

This clonotype was seen repeatedly, ten times or more. This chain links TRBV20-1 with TRBJ2-1, with D uncertain. This CDR3 is built from 14 residues. V lost 6 bases to trimming and J lost 3 bases, with 15 bases between them. Germline loops: CDR1 DFQATT, CDR2 SNEGSKA (reference sequence). CDR3 residues: CSADPEQLYNEQFF. The CDR3, as DNA: TGCAGTGCCGATCCCGAACAACTCTACAATGAGCAGTTCTTC.

This clonotype has a count of ten or more. V usage is TRBV2 and J usage is TRBJ2-1; D is ambiguous. Trimming took 4 bases from V and 1 from J, leaving 14 bases between them. The germline V gene has CDR1 SNHLY and CDR2 FYNNEI. The CDR3 has 16 residues. CDR3 DNA sequence: TGTGCCAGCAGTGGGTCCCGCGGAGAGTCCTACAATGAGCAGTTCTTC. It specifies CASSGSRGESYNEQFF.

This clonotype was counted many times. The chain links TRBV4-1 to TRBJ2-7; D is unclear. The CDR3 is 17 amino acids. Trimming took 0 bases from V and 0 from J, leaving 15 bases between them. CDR1 and CDR2 (germline): MGHRA, YSYEKL. CDR3 sequence reads: CASSQDHATEISYEQYF. The CDR3 region has the DNA TGCGCCAGCAGCCAAGATCATGCGACTGAAATCTCCTACGAGCAGTACTTC.

This clonotype was seen at least ten times. The chain links TRBV25-1 to TRBJ2-1; TRBD2 matches at 12 bases. Germline V gene lookup returns CDR1 MGHDK and CDR2 SYGVNS. This CDR3 comprises 16 residues. V lost 5 bases to trimming and J lost 8 bases; unmatched junction nucleotides: 10. The CDR3 sequence: CASSPRLAGDVHEQFF. CDR3 nucleotide sequence: TGTGCCAGCAGTCCGCGACTAGCGGGGGACGTTCATGAGCAGTTCTTC. The entire variable domain, with the rest obtained from reference TRBV25-1 and TRBJ2-1, is as follows: EADIYQTPRYLVIGTGKKITLECSQTMGHDKMYWYQQDPGMELHLIHYSYGVNSTEKGDLSSESTVSRIRTEHFPLTLESARPSHTSQYLCASSPRLAGDVHEQFFGPGTRLTVL.

This clonotype was picked up many times. The V and J genes are TRBV20-1 and TRBJ2-1; D gene unclear. The ends were cut back, 0 bases at V and 3 bases at J, with 15 bases in the middle. Per the germline V gene, CDR1 is DFQATT and CDR2 is SNEGSKA (reference sequence). The CDR3 is 16 amino acids. The CDR3 is CSAREGGRSFYNEQFF. The CDR3 nucleotides are TGCAGTGCTAGAGAGGGCGGACGCAGCTTCTACAATGAGCAGTTCTTC.

The table lists this clonotype with many counts. The chain recombines TRBV24-1 with TRBJ2-5; a possible D gene is TRBD2 (5 bases). With 1 base removed from V and 5 bases from J, the gap between germline ends came to 19 bases. Germline V gene sequence: CDR1 KGHDR, CDR2 SFDVKD. CDR3 length equals 17 residues. In nucleotides, the CDR3 is TGTGCCACCAGTGATTTAGACGGAACGGGGATTGCGGAGACCCAGTACTTC. Translation gives CATSDLDGTGIAETQYF.

This clonotype was seen many times. The chain recombines TRBV24-1 with TRBJ2-3, with 9 bases matching TRBD1. Germline V lookup: CDR1 KGHDR, CDR2 SFDVKD. Losses at the gene ends were 3 bases for V and 5 bases for J; bases not matched to a gene: 5. The CDR3 is 15 residues long. The CDR3 coding sequence is TGTGCCACCAGTGATCCCGGGACAGGGTTAGATACGCAGTATTTT. Protein sequence: CATSDPGTGLDTQYF.

This clonotype was picked up many times. The gene calls are TRBV2 and TRBJ2-3; D is unclear. Trimming took off 3 bases at V and 0 bases at J, with 4 bases between the two ends. This CDR3 spans 13 amino acids. Germline V CDR1 and CDR2: SNHLY, FYNNEI. DNA of the CDR3: TGTGCCAGCAGTGAGACTAGCACAGATACGCAGTATTTT. Its protein is CASSETSTDTQYF.

This chain links TRBV15 with TRBJ2-1, with 10 bases identical to TRBD2. The germline V gene encodes CDR1 LNHNV and CDR2 YYDKDF (reference sequence). With V trimmed by 8 bases and J by 8 bases, 9 bases remained unmatched. CDR3 size: 14 residues. The CDR3 nucleotides are TGTGCCACCGATACTAGCGGGATAGGCGATGAGCAGTTCTTC. This sequence encodes CATDTSGIGDEQFF.

The chain carries TRBV4-2 and TRBJ1-5; D remains unclear. Trimming stripped 4 bases from V and 0 bases from J, with 16 bases between. The CDR3 length is 17 residues. CDR1 and CDR2 (germline): LGHNA, YNFKEQ. In DNA form, the CDR3 reads TGTGCCAGCAGCCCCGGGTCTGCTGATTATAGCAATCAGCCCCAGCATTTT. Translated, it gives CASSPGSADYSNQPQHF.

This clonotype has at least ten counts. The J gene is TRBJ1-4, the V gene TRBV6-5; D is undetermined. Germline CDR1 MNHEY, CDR2 SVGAGI. This CDR3 comprises 13 residues. Trimming left V 5 bases short and J 5 bases short, with 9 bases between. The CDR3 DNA follows: TGTGCCAGCAGTCGCCGGGAGAATGAAAAACTGTTTTTT. Amino acid sequence: CASSRRENEKLFF.

This clonotype was observed at least ten times. This chain uses TRBV5-1 with TRBJ1-1, with D possibly being TRBD1 (6 bases). Germline V gives CDR1 SGHRS, CDR2 YFSETQ. The germline V and J ends were trimmed by 4 bases and 2 bases, with 18 bases remaining between them. This CDR3 comprises 16 residues. CDR3 bases: TGCGCCAGCAGCCTAACCCCACAGGGTCGTAACACTGAAGCTTTCTTT. Translated, it gives CASSLTPQGRNTEAFF.

On this clonotype: The missing conserved phenylalanine or tryptophan at the end of this CDR3 makes a read error likely. The gene calls are TRBV7-3 and TRBJ1-3; D unclear. The germline gives CDR1 SGHTA, CDR2 FQGTGA. The CDR3 has 15 residues. V lost 5 bases and J lost 4, with 15 bases in between. The CDR3 protein is CASSKSGSSGNTIYL. CDR3 DNA: TGTGCCAGCAGCAAAAGTGGATCGAGCGGAAACACCATATATCTT.

Turning to this clonotype: A much larger clone differs from this one at a single base, so this may be a read error. The V and J genes are TRBV29-1 and TRBJ2-3; the match to TRBD2 covers 10 bases. After removal of 4 bases from V and 3 bases from J, the junction contained 4 bases not matched to a gene. From germline, CDR1 is SQVTM and CDR2 ANQGSEA. The CDR3 covers 14 residues. CDR3 loop: CSVAPAGGTDTQYF. CDR3 bases: TGCAGCGTTGCACCAGCGGGAGGGACAGATACGCAGTATTTT.

The genes are TRBV7-3 and TRBJ1-5, with TRBD1 as a possible D gene (5 bases). Per the germline V gene, CDR1 is SGHTA and CDR2 is FQGTGA. The CDR3 is 16 amino acids. Trimming stripped 5 bases from V and 9 bases from J, with 23 bases between. The CDR3 sequence: CASSHNGPPGDRPQHF. The CDR3 DNA is TGTGCCAGCAGCCATAACGGACCCCCGGGGGATCGGCCCCAGCATTTT.

This clonotype was seen many times. The V call is TRBV27, the J call TRBJ2-3; no reliable D call. Germline CDR1 reads MNHEY; CDR2 reads SMNVEV (reference sequence). V lost 2 bases and J 0 bases, leaving 6 bases between the germline ends. The CDR3 contains 14 residues. In DNA, the CDR3 is TGTGCCAGCAGTTTAGTAGTGAGCACAGATACGCAGTATTTT. Translated, it gives CASSLVVSTDTQYF.

The table lists this clonotype with many counts. This sequence joins TRBV20-1 and TRBJ1-5; possibly TRBD1 for D (5 bases). Per the germline V gene, CDR1 is DFQATT and CDR2 is SNEGSKA (reference sequence). This CDR3 spans 18 amino acids. The germline V and J ends were trimmed by 0 bases and 0 bases, with 18 bases remaining between them. The CDR3 DNA is TGCAGTGCTAGAGATGACCCCCCAGGGCTTGTTAGCAATCAGCCCCAGCATTTT. Residues: CSARDDPPGLVSNQPQHF.

This clonotype was detected many times. V is TRBV7-8 and J is TRBJ2-3; TRBD2 matches at 8 bases. The CDR3 contains 16 residues. Germline loops: CDR1 SGHVS, CDR2 FQNEAQ. V shed 2 bases and J 6 bases; nucleotides not matched to a gene: 10. The CDR3 coding sequence is TGTGCCAGCAGCTTACCCCGGCTAGCGGGTATGGATACGCAGTATTTT. Amino acids: CASSLPRLAGMDTQYF. The full variable domain, completed using reference TRBV7-8 and TRBJ2-3, is GAGVSQSPRYKVAKRGQDVALRCDPISGHVSLFWYQQALGQGPEFLTYFQNEAQLDKSGLPSDRFFAERPEGSVSTLKIQRTQQEDSAVYLCASSLPRLAGMDTQYFGPGTRLTVL.

This clonotype was picked up a small number of times. The J gene is TRBJ2-1, the V gene TRBV24-1, with 9 bases matching TRBD1. The germline CDR1 and CDR2 sequences are KGHDR and SFDVKD. This CDR3 spans 14 amino acids. V shed 4 bases, J shed 8 bases, and the junction held 5 bases outside the gene matches. The CDR3 DNA follows: TGTGCCACCAGTGAGGACAGGGGACAGGATGAGCAGTTCTTC. The encoded protein is CATSEDRGQDEQFF.

This clonotype was seen ten or more times. This rearrangement joins TRBV29-1 to TRBJ2-1, with 7 bases fitting TRBD1. CDR3 length: 12 residues. Looked up from germline, CDR1 is SQVTM and CDR2 is ANQGSEA. J lost 10 bases, V lost 0 bases, and 3 bases had no gene match. The CDR3 nucleotides are TGCAGCGTTGAAGAGGGACAGCCGGAGCAGTTCTTC. This sequence encodes CSVEEGQPEQFF.

This clonotype has ten or more counts. The V and J genes are TRBV5-6 and TRBJ1-5; 10 bases align to TRBD1. Germline V gene sequence: CDR1 SGHDT, CDR2 YYEEEE. The CDR3 runs to 17 residues. V trimming: 4 bases; J trimming: 2 bases; junction bases outside the gene matches: 9. The CDR3 reads CASSRGQGVSGNQPQHF. The CDR3 DNA follows: TGTGCCAGCAGCCGAGGACAGGGGGTTTCCGGCAATCAGCCCCAGCATTTT.

On this clonotype itself: A read error is possible here, since a much larger clone lies one base away. The chain has TRBV12-3 or TRBV12-4 and TRBJ1-1, with 8 nucleotides matching TRBD1. This CDR3 spans 16 amino acids. The CDR3 bases are TGTGCCGGCAGTCCCCTTGGCGCAGGGGGCATCACTGAAGCTTTCTTT. Protein sequence: CAGSPLGAGGITEAFF.

This clonotype was seen many times. The chain links TRBV5-1 to TRBJ2-7; TRBD2 matches 13 bases. The CDR3 contains 14 residues. CDR1 and CDR2 (germline): SGHRS, YFSETQ. V was clipped by 5 bases and J by 5 bases; unmatched bases: 4. This chain's CDR3 is CASRGTSGTHEQYF. In DNA, the CDR3 is TGCGCCAGCAGGGGGACTAGCGGGACCCACGAGCAGTACTTC.